The entry that follows covers one T cell receptor beta chain sequence. Its cognate antigen has yet to be identified. One base away there is no much larger clone; base qualities are not given. Set within a cohort of healthcare workers in London, UK, this nested case-control study involved weekly PCR testing of nasopharyngeal swabs along with blood sampling. Healthcare workers were enrolled in the week of the UK lockdown, from 23 to 31 March 2020, and were followed every week for up to 16 weeks. V and J lose 0 bases and 15 bases, and a span of 13 bases separates them. The CDR3 contains 12 residues, cysteine and phenylalanine counted. Just CDR3 DNA is preserved here, 36 bases in frame from base 1. Taken from the germline V gene, the CDR1 and CDR2 loops are SGHRS and YFSETQ. The receptor library was made with 5' RACE. TCRdb lists the instrument as NextSeq 500. The TCR library protocol attached unique molecular identifiers to individual cDNA molecules to correct for sequencing error and PCR bias. Both TCR alpha and beta chains were sequenced, and tight co-correlation was observed between alpha and beta sequence abundances in each sample. In the authors' own workflow: Decombinator V4 was used to perform V gene, J gene and CDR3 annotation of TCR sequences. TCRs were defined as expanded if a significant change between any two time points was detected under a Poisson model with p below 0.0001. TCR abundances were normalised to the total number of TCRs sequenced in each sample and reported as counts per million. TRAV1-2 paired with TRAJ12, TRAJ20 or TRAJ33 defined MAIT TCRs, while TRAV10 paired with TRAJ18 defined iNKT TCRs. VDJdb, accessed 1 November 2021, was searched for CMV, EBV and SARS-CoV-2 annotated TCRs, with TCRs annotated for multiple antigens excluded. Using fastp at Q25 and MiXCR, TCRdb reprocessed the public reads and kept productive beta chains. Every CDR3 protein is listed once, alongside the most common genes and DNA of its rows. These V and J calls originate from TCRdb's pipeline instead of the authors' own analysis. For this sample there are tens of thousands of distinct CDR3 sequences; roughly 11% appear just once. 4.5% to 7% of the sample is taken by the ten largest.

The sample is drawn from a study of early T cells in non-severe SARS-CoV-2 infection (dated by TCRdb to the early 2020s). Study-wide context: Because TCR sequencing relied on bulk RNA taken from unsorted whole blood, pairing of alpha and beta chains was not possible.

Study-level results and caveats: Matching against VDJdb was skewed toward anti-spike CD8 responses, likely underestimated virus-specific expansions, and missed private and CD4 specificities.

This material consisted of whole blood, taken at baseline. This chain joins TRBV5-1 to TRBJ2-1, with the D call tentatively TRBD1 or TRBD2, each fitting 6 bases. The sequence was collected from an adult who was a healthcare worker with PCR-confirmed SARS-CoV-2 infection or an uninfected control (not recorded which). At the DNA level, the sequence is TGCGCCAGCAGCTTGGAGGGGGGCGCTTCGTTCTTC. This is translated as CASSLEGGASFF.